Described below is a single TCR beta chain sequence and its context. Its antigen is unknown. Germline V gene data show CDR1 as SGHRS and CDR2 as YFSETQ. The length of the CDR3 is 14 residues. V was clipped by 10 bases and J by 4 bases, with 20 bases between them. The source of the sample is a study of T cell responses to AZD1222 COVID-19 vaccine. About the research overall: Both about-4-week and about-12-week second-dose recipients were combined.

Study outcomes and limitations: In a largely white British group with more females than males, clonal diversity was possibly underestimated. Per reports, nearly half of all spike-specific TCRs target regions that are unmutated in variants.

Libraries were prepared by immunoSEQ multiplex PCR; TCRdb keeps only in-frame clonotypes and omits some of them. The sample shows approximately 110,000 clones, around 86% of them seen only once. The material was peripheral blood, obtained on day 0 of AZD1222 vaccination. This clonotype originated in an adult in good health. The chain carries TRBV5-1 and TRBJ1-2; the D gene is possibly TRBD1 (5 bases). CDR3 in amino acids: CAGPGGPSPYGYTF. In nucleotides, the CDR3 is TGCGCCGGCCCCGGGGGACCCTCTCCCTATGGCTACACCTTC.